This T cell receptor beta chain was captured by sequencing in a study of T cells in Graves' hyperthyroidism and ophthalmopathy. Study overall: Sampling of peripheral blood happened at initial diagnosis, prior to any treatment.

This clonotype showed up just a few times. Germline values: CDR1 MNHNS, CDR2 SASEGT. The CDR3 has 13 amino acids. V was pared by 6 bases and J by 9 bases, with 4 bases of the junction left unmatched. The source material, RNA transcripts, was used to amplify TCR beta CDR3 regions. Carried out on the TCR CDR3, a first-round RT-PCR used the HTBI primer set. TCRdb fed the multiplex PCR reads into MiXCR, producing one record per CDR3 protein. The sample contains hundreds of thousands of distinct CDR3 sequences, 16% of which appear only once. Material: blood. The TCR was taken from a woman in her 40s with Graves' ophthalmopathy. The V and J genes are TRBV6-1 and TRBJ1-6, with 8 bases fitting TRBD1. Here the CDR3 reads CASRQGESSPLHF. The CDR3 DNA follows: TGTGCCAGCAGACAGGGGGAGAGTTCACCCCTCCACTTT.